These 17 T cell receptor beta chains came from one sample sequenced in a study of blood T cell repertoires in COVID-19. Some clones are missing from TCRdb's copy, which holds only in-frame ones; the method was immunoSEQ multiplex PCR. The sample shows around 180,000 clones, approximately 85% of them seen only once. The sample consisted of peripheral blood. Source of these receptors: a woman aged 80 or older with acute or convalescent COVID-19.

This clone occurred once. CDR3 protein: CASSQTQGGNTEAFF. CDR3 nucleotides: TGCGCCAGCAGCCAGACCCAGGGTGGCAACACTGAAGCTTTCTTT. V is TRBV5-1 and J is TRBJ1-1, with D perhaps TRBD1 (5 bases). The CDR3 totals 15 residues. With 4 bases removed from V and 2 bases from J, the gap between germline ends came to 15 bases. Germline CDR1 SGHRS, CDR2 YFSETQ.

The rearrangement joins TRBV10-2 to TRBJ2-7; 7 positions agree with TRBD1. CDR1 WSHSY and CDR2 SAAADI come from the germline V gene. This CDR3 comprises 13 residues. Trimming cost V 6 bases and J 4 bases; bases outside gene matches: 6. This CDR3 reads CASRKGQIYEQYF. The DNA for the CDR3 is TGCGCCAGCAGGAAGGGACAGATATACGAGCAGTACTTC.

The chain is built from TRBV20-1 and TRBJ2-7; TRBD2 is a possible D gene (5 bases). Germline CDR1 and CDR2: DFQATT and SNEGSKA (reference sequence). The CDR3 runs 11 residues. V lost 0 bases and J 6 bases, leaving 6 bases between the germline ends. The CDR3 region has the DNA TGCAGTGCTAGAGATCGGGGCGAGCAGTACTTC. This translates into CSARDRGEQYF.

This chain's CDR3 is CASSWRGWGGYTF. The CDR3 DNA reads as TGTGCCAGCAGTTGGCGGGGATGGGGTGGCTACACCTTC. This chain uses TRBV12-3 or TRBV12-4 with TRBJ1-2; D unclear. The V end lost 4 bases, the J end lost 7 bases, and 13 bases lay between the germline ends. There are 13 residues in the CDR3.

This clone was detected a few times. The chain recombines TRBV5-5 with TRBJ2-7, with D maybe TRBD2 (5 bases). V lost 1 base and J lost 8, with 10 bases in between. Per germline, CDR1 SGHKS and CDR2 YYEKEE (reference sequence). CDR3 length: 12 residues. CDR3: CASSLSREKQYF. The CDR3 coding sequence is TGTGCCAGCAGCTTGAGTCGGGAAAAGCAGTACTTC.

The chain combines TRBV24-1 with TRBJ2-5; TRBD1 matches at 7 bases. The J segment lost 2 bases and the V segment lost 4 bases, leaving 9 bases of the junction unmatched. Germline assignment: CDR1 KGHDR and CDR2 SFDVKD. The CDR3 is 16 amino acids. The CDR3 loop reads CATSDRMGQPQETQYF. The CDR3 DNA is TGTGCCACCAGTGACAGGATGGGACAGCCTCAAGAGACCCAGTACTTC.

This clone occurred once. The J gene is TRBJ1-2, the V gene TRBV5-1; D unclear. CDR1 and CDR2 (germline): SGHRS, YFSETQ. The V end was cut by 0 bases, the J end by 0 bases, with 12 bases between. This CDR3 spans 16 amino acids. This chain's CDR3 is CASSLAPVPSNYGYTF. As DNA, the CDR3 is TGCGCCAGCAGCTTGGCGCCAGTGCCTTCTAACTATGGCTACACCTTC.

The chain has TRBV6-5 and TRBJ1-5, with D possibly TRBD1 on 5 matching bases. The CDR3 consists of 14 residues. Germline CDR1 and CDR2: MNHEY and SVGAGI. The V end was cut by 4 bases, the J end by 8 bases, with 15 bases between. The CDR3: CASSLAGTTEPQHF. The CDR3 DNA is TGTGCCAGCAGTTTAGCAGGGACTACGGAGCCCCAGCATTTT.

The count of this clone is one. The genes are TRBV27 and TRBJ2-3; D might be TRBD1 (6 bases). Between the trimmed V and J ends, which lost 3 bases and 1 base, there was a span of 11 bases. Germline V lookup: CDR1 MNHEY, CDR2 SMNVEV (reference sequence). The CDR3 totals 15 residues. The CDR3 sequence: CASSLGDIRTDTQYF. The CDR3 region has the DNA TGTGCCAGCAGTTTGGGGGACATTCGCACAGATACGCAGTATTTT.

The chain links TRBV7-9 to TRBJ2-3; TRBD2 matches 8 bases. Per the germline V gene, CDR1 is SEHNR and CDR2 is FQNEAQ (reference sequence). CDR3 size: 14 residues. The V segment lost 5 bases and the J segment 5 bases; nucleotides outside the gene matches: 6. CDR3 sequence (DNA): TGTGCCAGCAGCATCAGCGGGAGTATAGATACGCAGTATTTT. Encoded protein: CASSISGSIDTQYF.

This chain links TRBV9 with TRBJ2-3; D perhaps matches TRBD2 (5 bases). Germline assignment: CDR1 SGDLS and CDR2 YYNGEE. CDR3 size: 13 residues. V shed 6 bases and J shed 0 bases, with 8 bases lying between them. In DNA form, the CDR3 reads TGTGCCAGCAAGGGCGGGAGCACAGATACGCAGTATTTT. It encodes CASKGGSTDTQYF.

V gene TRBV5-6 combines with J gene TRBJ2-3; perhaps TRBD2 as D (7 bases). CDR3 size: 14 residues. Trimming stripped 4 bases from V and 3 bases from J, with 12 bases between. CDR1 SGHDT and CDR2 YYEEEE come from the germline V gene. In DNA, the CDR3 is TGTGCCAGCAGCCGCGGGGGCCCGACAGATACGCAGTATTTT. This encodes CASSRGGPTDTQYF.

In this sample, this clone turned up once. In DNA, the CDR3 is TGTGCCAGCAGCTCCGGGACTAGCGTTTTGAAGGATACGCAGTATTTT. Encoded protein: CASSSGTSVLKDTQYF. V gene TRBV5-4 combines with J gene TRBJ2-3; 10 bases map to TRBD2. V lost 3 bases and J lost 6; bases outside the gene matches: 10. The CDR3 has 16 residues. Germline V gene sequence: CDR1 SGHNT, CDR2 YYREEE (reference sequence).

The V and J genes are TRBV29-1 and TRBJ2-5, with 8 positions matching TRBD2. CDR1 is SQVTM and CDR2 is ANQGSEA in the germline V gene. V lost 5 bases to trimming and J lost 0 bases; unmatched junction nucleotides: 5. The CDR3 is made up of 14 amino acids. The CDR3: CSVFLAGHQETQYF. DNA for the CDR3: TGCAGCGTTTTCCTAGCGGGTCACCAAGAGACCCAGTACTTC.

The chain employs TRBV2 and TRBJ1-2; tentative D call: TRBD1 (5 bases). V lost 5 bases, J lost 4 bases, and 17 bases lay in between. The CDR3 runs 15 residues. Germline V gives CDR1 SNHLY, CDR2 FYNNEI. The CDR3: CASSYDSQLAYGYTF. The CDR3 DNA reads as TGTGCCAGCAGTTATGACAGCCAACTAGCCTATGGCTACACCTTC. Combining the CDR3 with reference TRBV2 and TRBJ1-2 gives the whole variable domain EPEVTQTPSHQVTQMGQEVILRCVPISNHLYFYWYRQILGQKVEFLVSFYNNEISEKSEIFDDQFSVERPDGSNFTLKIRSTKLEDSAMYFCASSYDSQLAYGYTFGSGTRLTVV.

The chain employs TRBV29-1 and TRBJ1-1; D unclear. CDR1 is SQVTM, CDR2 ANQGSEA, per germline. The CDR3 has 13 residues. Trimming removed 3 bases at V and 1 base at J, with 9 bases between. This CDR3 is CSVEDSPNTEAFF. CDR3 nucleotide sequence: TGCAGCGTTGAGGACTCCCCGAACACTGAAGCTTTCTTT.

For the CDR3, the DNA is TGTGCCAGCAGCTTCTACAGGGCTGACACCGGGGAGCTGTTTTTT. Its translation: CASSFYRADTGELFF. The chain couples TRBV7-9 to TRBJ2-2, with D perhaps TRBD1 (6 bases). CDR1 is SEHNR, CDR2 FQNEAQ, per germline (reference sequence). The CDR3 totals 15 residues. V lost 3 bases to trimming and J lost 3 bases, with 11 bases between them.